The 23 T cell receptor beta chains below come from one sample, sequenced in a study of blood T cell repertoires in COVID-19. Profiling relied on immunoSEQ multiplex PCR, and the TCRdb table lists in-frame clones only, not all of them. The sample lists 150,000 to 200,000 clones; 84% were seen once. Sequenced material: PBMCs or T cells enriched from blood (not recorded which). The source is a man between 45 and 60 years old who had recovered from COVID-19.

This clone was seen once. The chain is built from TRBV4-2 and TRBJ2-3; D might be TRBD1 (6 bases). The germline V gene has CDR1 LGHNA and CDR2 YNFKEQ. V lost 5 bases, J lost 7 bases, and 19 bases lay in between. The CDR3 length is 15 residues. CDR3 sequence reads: CASSAGTSQGNTQYF. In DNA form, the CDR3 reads TGTGCCAGCAGCGCCGGGACCAGCCAGGGGAATACGCAGTATTTT.

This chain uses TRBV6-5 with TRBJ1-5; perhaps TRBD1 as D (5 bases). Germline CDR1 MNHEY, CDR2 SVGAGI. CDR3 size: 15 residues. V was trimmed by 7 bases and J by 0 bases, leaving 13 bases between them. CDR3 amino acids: CASTTVQYSNQPQHF. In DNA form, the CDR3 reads TGTGCCAGCACGACAGTTCAATATAGCAATCAGCCCCAGCATTTT.

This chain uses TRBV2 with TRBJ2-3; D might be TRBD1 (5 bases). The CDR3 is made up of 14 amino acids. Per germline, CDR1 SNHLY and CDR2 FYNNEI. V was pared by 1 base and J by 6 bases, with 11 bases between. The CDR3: CASSEGGLMDTQYF. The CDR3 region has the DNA TGTGCCAGCAGTGAAGGGGGCCTCATGGATACGCAGTATTTT. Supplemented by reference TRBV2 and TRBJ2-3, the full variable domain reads EPEVTQTPSHQVTQMGQEVILRCVPISNHLYFYWYRQILGQKVEFLVSFYNNEISEKSEIFDDQFSVERPDGSNFTLKIRSTKLEDSAMYFCASSEGGLMDTQYFGPGTRLTVL.

The CDR3, as DNA: TGTGCCATCAGTGAGTATAGAGATACGCAGTATTTT. It encodes CAISEYRDTQYF. This sequence joins TRBV10-3 and TRBJ2-3; D gene ambiguous. Germline V gene lookup returns CDR1 ENHRY and CDR2 SYGVKD. V gave up 1 base and J gave up 5 bases, with 4 bases separating them. The CDR3 spans 12 residues.

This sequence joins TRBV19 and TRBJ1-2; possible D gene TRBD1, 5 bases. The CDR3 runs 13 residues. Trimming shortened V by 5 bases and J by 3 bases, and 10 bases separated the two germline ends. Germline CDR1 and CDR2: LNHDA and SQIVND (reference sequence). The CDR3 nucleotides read TGTGCCAGTAGTTCGGGGGAGTACTATGGCTACACCTTC. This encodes CASSSGEYYGYTF.

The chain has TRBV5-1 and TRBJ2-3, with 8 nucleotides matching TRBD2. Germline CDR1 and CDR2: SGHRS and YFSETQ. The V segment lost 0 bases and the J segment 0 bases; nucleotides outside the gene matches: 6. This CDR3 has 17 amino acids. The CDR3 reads CASSLGLATFSTDTQYF. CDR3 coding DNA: TGCGCCAGCAGCTTGGGACTAGCGACCTTTAGCACAGATACGCAGTATTTT.

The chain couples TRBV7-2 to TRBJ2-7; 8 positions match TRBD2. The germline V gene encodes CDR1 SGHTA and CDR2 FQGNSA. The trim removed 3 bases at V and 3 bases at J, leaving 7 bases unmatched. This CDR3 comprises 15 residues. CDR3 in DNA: TGTGCCAGCAGCTTTTCCGGGGGGGCCCGCTACGAGCAGTACTTC. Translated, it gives CASSFSGGARYEQYF.

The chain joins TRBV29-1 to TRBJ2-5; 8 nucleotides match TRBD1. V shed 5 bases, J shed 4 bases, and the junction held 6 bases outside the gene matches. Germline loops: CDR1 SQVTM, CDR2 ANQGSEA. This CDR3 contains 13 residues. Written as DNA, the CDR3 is TGCAGCGTTAACGACAGGGGAGGAGAGACCCAGTACTTC. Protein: CSVNDRGGETQYF. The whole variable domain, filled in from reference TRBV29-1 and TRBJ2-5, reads SAVISQKPSRDICQRGTSLTIQCQVDSQVTMMFWYRQQPGQSLTLIATANQGSEATYESGFVIDKFPISRPNLTFSTLTVSNMSPEDSSIYLCSVNDRGGETQYFGPGTRLLVL.

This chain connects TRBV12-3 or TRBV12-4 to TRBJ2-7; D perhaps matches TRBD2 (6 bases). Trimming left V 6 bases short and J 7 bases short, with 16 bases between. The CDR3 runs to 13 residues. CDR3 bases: TGTGCCAGCAGATTCGGCGCGGGGAGGGAGCAGTACTTC. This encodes CASRFGAGREQYF.

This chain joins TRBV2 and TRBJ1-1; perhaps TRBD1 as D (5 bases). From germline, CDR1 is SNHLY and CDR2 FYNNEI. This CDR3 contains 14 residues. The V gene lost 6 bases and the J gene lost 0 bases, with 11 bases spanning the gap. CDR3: CASRRQSLNTEAFF. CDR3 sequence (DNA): TGTGCCAGCAGGCGACAGTCTTTGAACACTGAAGCTTTCTTT.

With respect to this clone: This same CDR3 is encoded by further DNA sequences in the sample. CDR3 coding DNA: TGCGCCAGCAGCTCTCGGACTAGCGGGGGCACCGGGGAGCTGTTTTTT. It specifies CASSSRTSGGTGELFF. The V call is TRBV5-1, the J call TRBJ2-2; 13 bases line up with TRBD2. CDR3 length equals 16 residues. The junction had 3 bases not matched to a gene; V was cut back by 3 bases and J by 4 bases. Germline CDR1 SGHRS, CDR2 YFSETQ.

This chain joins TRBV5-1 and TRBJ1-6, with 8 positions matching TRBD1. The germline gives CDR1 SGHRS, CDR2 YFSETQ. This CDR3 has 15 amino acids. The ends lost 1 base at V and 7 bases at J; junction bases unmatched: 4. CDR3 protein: CASSLQGARNSPLHF. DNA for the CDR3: TGCGCCAGCAGCTTGCAGGGGGCAAGGAATTCACCCCTCCACTTT. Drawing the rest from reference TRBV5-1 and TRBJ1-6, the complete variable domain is KAGVTQTPRYLIKTRGQQVTLSCSPISGHRSVSWYQQTPGQGLQFLFEYFSETQRNKGNFPGRFSGRQFSNSRSEMNVSTLELGDSALYLCASSLQGARNSPLHFGNGTRLTVT.

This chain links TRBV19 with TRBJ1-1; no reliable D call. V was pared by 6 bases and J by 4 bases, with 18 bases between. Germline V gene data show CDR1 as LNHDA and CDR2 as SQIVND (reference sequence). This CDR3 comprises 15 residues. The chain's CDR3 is CASRPEAGASTEAFF. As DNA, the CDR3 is TGTGCCAGTAGACCCGAGGCGGGTGCGTCCACTGAAGCTTTCTTT.

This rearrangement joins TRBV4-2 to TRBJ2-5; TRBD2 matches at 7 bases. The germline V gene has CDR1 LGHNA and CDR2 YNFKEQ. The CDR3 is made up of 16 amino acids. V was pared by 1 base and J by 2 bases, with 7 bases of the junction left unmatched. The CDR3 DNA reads TGTGCCAGCAGCCAAGGGGAGGGGATAGTACAAGAGACCCAGTACTTC. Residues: CASSQGEGIVQETQYF.

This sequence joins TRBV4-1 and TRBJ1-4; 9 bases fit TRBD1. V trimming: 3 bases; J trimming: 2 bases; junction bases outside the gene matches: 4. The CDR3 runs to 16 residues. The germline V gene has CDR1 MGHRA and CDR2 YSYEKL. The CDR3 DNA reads TGCGCCAGCAGCCATTCGGGGACAGGGACTAATGAAAAACTGTTTTTT. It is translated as CASSHSGTGTNEKLFF.

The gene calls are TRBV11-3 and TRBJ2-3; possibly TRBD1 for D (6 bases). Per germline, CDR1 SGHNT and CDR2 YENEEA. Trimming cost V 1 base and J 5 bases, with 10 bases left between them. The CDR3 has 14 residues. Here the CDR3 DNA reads TGTGCCAGCAGCTTAGGTTCAGGGGAAGATACGCAGTATTTT. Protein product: CASSLGSGEDTQYF.

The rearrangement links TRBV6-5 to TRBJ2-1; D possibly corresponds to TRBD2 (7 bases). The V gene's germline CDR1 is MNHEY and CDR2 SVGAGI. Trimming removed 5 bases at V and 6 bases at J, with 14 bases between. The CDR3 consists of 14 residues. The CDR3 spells CASSPLGGVNEQFF. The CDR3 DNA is TGTGCCAGCAGTCCCCTAGGGGGGGTCAATGAGCAGTTCTTC.

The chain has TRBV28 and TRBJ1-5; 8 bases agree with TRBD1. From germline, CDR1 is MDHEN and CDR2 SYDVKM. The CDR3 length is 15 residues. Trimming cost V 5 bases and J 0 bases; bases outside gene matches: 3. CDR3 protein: CASSPGQVSNQPQHF. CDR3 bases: TGTGCCAGCAGTCCGGGACAGGTTAGCAATCAGCCCCAGCATTTT.

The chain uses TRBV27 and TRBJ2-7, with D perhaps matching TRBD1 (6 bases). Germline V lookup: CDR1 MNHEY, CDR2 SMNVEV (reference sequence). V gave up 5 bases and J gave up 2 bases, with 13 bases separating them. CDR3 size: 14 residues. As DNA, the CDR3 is TGTGCCAGCAGTGAGGACAGCCGCACCTACGAGCAGTACTTC. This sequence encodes CASSEDSRTYEQYF.

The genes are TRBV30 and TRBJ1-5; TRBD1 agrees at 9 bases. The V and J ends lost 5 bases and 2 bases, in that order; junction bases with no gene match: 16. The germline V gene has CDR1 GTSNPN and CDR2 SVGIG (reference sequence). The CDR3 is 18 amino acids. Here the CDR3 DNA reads TGTGCCTGGGGGACCGGACAGGGGATATCGGGGGGCAATCAGCCCCAGCATTTT. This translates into CAWGTGQGISGGNQPQHF.

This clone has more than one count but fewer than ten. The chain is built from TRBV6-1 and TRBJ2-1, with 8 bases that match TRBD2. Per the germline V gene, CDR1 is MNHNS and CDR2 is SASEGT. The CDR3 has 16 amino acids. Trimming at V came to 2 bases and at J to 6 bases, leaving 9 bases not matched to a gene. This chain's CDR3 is CASSESRGGRTNEQFF. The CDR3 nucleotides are TGTGCCAGCAGTGAATCCCGGGGGGGGCGTACCAATGAGCAGTTCTTC.

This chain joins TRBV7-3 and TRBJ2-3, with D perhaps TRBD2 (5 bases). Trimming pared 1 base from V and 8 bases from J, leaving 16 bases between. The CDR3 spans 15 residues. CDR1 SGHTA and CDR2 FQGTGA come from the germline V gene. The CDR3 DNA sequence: TGTGCCAGCAGCTTAAAGGCGGGCTCGCAGGTTACGCAGTATTTT. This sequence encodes CASSLKAGSQVTQYF.

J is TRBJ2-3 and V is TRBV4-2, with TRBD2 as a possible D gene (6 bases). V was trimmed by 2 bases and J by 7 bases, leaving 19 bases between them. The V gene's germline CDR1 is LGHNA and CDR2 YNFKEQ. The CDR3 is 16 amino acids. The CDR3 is CASSQRRDGGDNTQYF. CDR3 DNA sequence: TGTGCCAGCAGCCAACGTCGGGACGGGGGTGACAATACGCAGTATTTT.